These 22 T cell receptor beta chains were all obtained from the same sample, sequenced in a study of preoperative IRX-2 immunotherapy in early breast cancer (dated by TCRdb to about 2019). Libraries were constructed by the immunoSEQ multiplex PCR assay. TCRdb obtained this table from immuneACCESS and retained in-frame rearrangements with V and J assigned. These tables miss some clones; where compared with another copy, unresolved V genes account for less than half of the shortfall, and the remainder is unexplained. For this sample the table gives fewer than 70,000 clones, of which around 94% were detected only once. The top ten hold under 2% of the sample. The sample's treatment or condition, from its label and the paper: preoperative locoregional IRX-2 cytokine immunotherapy. The specimen was collected from a patient treated with IRX-2 immunotherapy. The receptors were sampled from a human donor with breast cancer.

V gene TRBV19 combines with J gene TRBJ1-1; D gene unclear. In germline, CDR1 is LNHDA, CDR2 SQIVND (reference sequence). Trimming stripped 3 bases from V and 5 bases from J, with 13 bases between. The length of the CDR3 is 14 residues. CDR3 in DNA: TGTGCCAGTAGTATGAATCAGTTGGGGACTGAAGCTTTCTTT. Its translation: CASSMNQLGTEAFF.

The genes are TRBV5-1 and TRBJ2-1; D may be TRBD1 (5 bases). CDR1 SGHRS and CDR2 YFSETQ come from the germline V gene. The CDR3 is 15 amino acids. Trimming removed 0 bases from V and 3 bases from J, with 10 bases in between. The CDR3 DNA follows: TGCGCCAGCAGCTTGGTACCAGGGCACTACAATGAGCAGTTCTTC. Translating gives CASSLVPGHYNEQFF.

The rearrangement links TRBV10-3 to TRBJ2-4; 9 bases fit TRBD1. After removal of 8 bases from V and 6 bases from J, the junction contained 11 bases not matched to a gene. Germline V gives CDR1 ENHRY, CDR2 SYGVKD. The CDR3 totals 15 residues. The CDR3 loop reads CAIGRGQGLGNIQYF. CDR3 DNA: TGTGCCATCGGCCGCGGACAGGGGCTGGGAAACATTCAGTACTTC.

The chain is built from TRBV28 and TRBJ2-1; 15 bases map to TRBD2. Germline V gives CDR1 MDHEN, CDR2 SYDVKM. There are 19 residues in the CDR3. Trimming removed 2 bases from V and 0 bases from J; junction bases left unmatched: 5. The CDR3 DNA is TGTGCCAGCAGTTTAGGGACTAGCGGGGGGTCGAGCTCCTACAATGAGCAGTTCTTC. Protein product: CASSLGTSGGSSSYNEQFF.

The rearrangement links TRBV19 to TRBJ1-5; no firm D call. V shed 4 bases and J shed 1 base, with 17 bases lying between them. Germline loops: CDR1 LNHDA, CDR2 SQIVND (reference sequence). This CDR3 contains 17 residues. Here the CDR3 DNA reads TGTGCCAGTAGTAGCCTCCGTGGGGAAAGAAGCAATCAGCCCCAGCATTTT. It yields the protein CASSSLRGERSNQPQHF.

This chain uses TRBV7-2 with TRBJ2-7; no definite D call. The V end was cut by 5 bases, the J end by 0 bases, with 8 bases between. The germline CDR1 and CDR2 sequences are SGHTA and FQGNSA. This CDR3 contains 13 residues. The CDR3 region has the DNA TGTGCCAGCAGCCGACGACACTCCTACGAGCAGTACTTC. It is translated as CASSRRHSYEQYF.

The chain couples TRBV4-3 to TRBJ2-5, with D unresolved. Per the germline V gene, CDR1 is LGHNA and CDR2 is YSLEER. This CDR3 is 14 amino acids long. With 0 bases removed from V and 1 base from J, the gap between germline ends came to 6 bases. In nucleotides, the CDR3 is TGCGCCAGCAGCCAAGATTTGGGCCAAGAGACCCAGTACTTC. Translating gives CASSQDLGQETQYF.

This rearrangement joins TRBV6-4 to TRBJ2-1; 8 bases align to TRBD2. CDR3 length: 13 residues. CDR1 is MRHNA, CDR2 SNTAGT, per germline. V shed 2 bases, J shed 14 bases, and the junction held 8 bases outside the gene matches. Written as DNA, the CDR3 is TGTGCCAGCAGTGACGAAACGGGGGGGCGGAAGTTCTTC. It is translated as CASSDETGGRKFF.

The chain links TRBV7-3 to TRBJ2-7, with D hard to call. Germline CDR1 and CDR2: SGHTA and FQGTGA. CDR3 size: 14 residues. Deletions cut 5 bases from V and 2 bases from J, with 13 bases between. The CDR3: CASSPTGLPYEQYF. CDR3 nucleotide sequence: TGTGCCAGCAGCCCGACCGGGCTCCCCTACGAGCAGTACTTC.

This clone came up once. The J gene is TRBJ1-6, the V gene TRBV4-2; TRBD1 aligns across 8 bases. The J segment lost 9 bases and the V segment lost 3 bases, leaving 10 bases of the junction unmatched. CDR1 is LGHNA and CDR2 is YNFKEQ in the germline V gene. The CDR3 sequence is 16 residues long. CDR3 in amino acids: CASSHPDRGFGSPLHF. DNA for the CDR3: TGTGCCAGCAGCCATCCCGACAGGGGATTTGGTTCACCCCTCCACTTT.

The chain uses TRBV7-2 and TRBJ2-3; no definite D call. Germline lookup yields CDR1 SGHTA and CDR2 FQGNSA. This CDR3 has 15 amino acids. Trimming stripped 7 bases from V and 0 bases from J, with 14 bases between. CDR3 loop: CASTFAWSSTDTQYF. Written as DNA, the CDR3 is TGTGCCAGCACCTTCGCTTGGTCTAGCACAGATACGCAGTATTTT.

Only one count was recorded for this clone. CDR3 residues: CASSLAVARGGELFF. The CDR3 nucleotides read TGTGCCAGCAGCTTAGCCGTGGCTCGGGGCGGGGAGCTGTTTTTT. The chain recombines TRBV7-6 with TRBJ2-2, with a tentative D call TRBD2 (5 bases). V lost 0 bases to trimming and J lost 7 bases, with 12 bases between them. The CDR3 contains 15 residues. Germline V gene sequence: CDR1 SGHVS, CDR2 FNYEAQ.

The rearrangement uses TRBV14 and TRBJ2-5; no clear D gene. Trimming took off 9 bases at V and 5 bases at J, with 13 bases between the two ends. This CDR3 spans 12 amino acids. CDR1 and CDR2 (germline): SGHDN, FVKESK. CDR3 DNA: TGTGCCAGTAGTCCGGGCGTGGAGACCCAGTACTTC. Translated, it gives CASSPGVETQYF.

This CDR3 reads CASSLWVNEQYF. As DNA, the CDR3 is TGTGCCAGCAGTTTATGGGTGAACGAGCAGTACTTC. The chain uses TRBV28 and TRBJ2-7; no clear D gene. From germline, CDR1 is MDHEN and CDR2 SYDVKM. The CDR3 runs 12 residues. V gave up 0 bases and J gave up 5 bases, with 5 bases separating them.

The chain has TRBV19 and TRBJ1-2, with TRBD1 matching over 8 bases. CDR1 is LNHDA, CDR2 SQIVND, per germline (reference sequence). CDR3 length equals 14 residues. The V and J ends lost 6 bases and 3 bases, in that order; junction bases with no gene match: 6. The CDR3 protein is CASRPRDRHYGYTF. The CDR3 DNA sequence: TGTGCCAGTAGGCCCCGGGACAGGCACTATGGCTACACCTTC.

The CDR3 nucleotides read TGTGCCAGCAGCTTCGGGACGCCAACTGAAGCTTTCTTT. Its protein is CASSFGTPTEAFF. The chain employs TRBV7-8 and TRBJ1-1, with TRBD1 as a possible D gene (5 bases). V was clipped by 3 bases and J by 5 bases, with 10 bases between them. Per the germline V gene, CDR1 is SGHVS and CDR2 is FQNEAQ. This CDR3 has 13 residues.

This sequence joins TRBV10-3 and TRBJ1-2; 7 bases match TRBD1. Trimming removed 9 bases from V and 6 bases from J; junction bases left unmatched: 7. The germline V gene has CDR1 ENHRY and CDR2 SYGVKD. The CDR3 runs 12 residues. The CDR3 reads CAIRGRGDGYTF. The CDR3 DNA follows: TGTGCCATTAGGGGGCGGGGCGATGGCTACACCTTC.

This rearrangement joins TRBV7-3 to TRBJ2-1, with a weak D call TRBD2 (5 bases). Per the germline V gene, CDR1 is SGHTA and CDR2 is FQGTGA. The CDR3 spans 16 residues. Trimming cost V 5 bases and J 4 bases, with 18 bases left between them. The CDR3 sequence is CASSRGLGQEYNEQFF. The CDR3 bases are TGTGCCAGCAGCCGAGGACTCGGCCAAGAATACAATGAGCAGTTCTTC.

The J gene is TRBJ2-7, the V gene TRBV4-2; D may correspond to TRBD1 or TRBD2 (5 bases each). Germline V CDR1 and CDR2: LGHNA, YNFKEQ. This CDR3 spans 18 amino acids. Trimming cost V 5 bases and J 0 bases, with 23 bases left between them. CDR3 sequence: CASSSLYEGISPSYEQYF. The CDR3 nucleotides are TGTGCCAGCAGCTCGCTCTATGAGGGGATCTCCCCCTCCTACGAGCAGTACTTC.

This clone was observed a single time. The V and J genes are TRBV18 and TRBJ1-3; the D is unclear. The CDR3 runs 14 residues. V gave up 4 bases and J gave up 3 bases, with 10 bases separating them. CDR1 and CDR2 from the germline V gene are KGHSH and LQKENI. The CDR3 sequence: CASSHQDRGNTIYF. CDR3 DNA sequence: TGTGCCAGCTCACATCAGGACCGTGGAAACACCATATATTTT.

Comment on this clone: One end of the junction fails to match germline, which may point to a read error. The CDR3 reads CASSPAESRLDF. For the CDR3, the DNA is TGTGCCAGCTCACCAGCGGAATCACGGTTAGATTTT. The rearrangement uses TRBV18 and TRBJ2-3, with D uncertain. This CDR3 has 12 residues. Germline V lookup: CDR1 KGHSH, CDR2 LQKENI.

The J gene is TRBJ2-1, the V gene TRBV5-1; TRBD2 matches at 7 bases. Germline loops: CDR1 SGHRS, CDR2 YFSETQ. Trimming removed 4 bases from V and 5 bases from J; junction bases left unmatched: 9. The CDR3 sequence is 15 residues long. CDR3 in amino acids: CASSPTSLSHNEQFF. CDR3 nucleotide sequence: TGCGCCAGCAGCCCGACTAGCCTGTCCCACAATGAGCAGTTCTTC.